The clone carrying this TCR beta chain was observed many times. The data derive from a study of T cells in Graves' hyperthyroidism and ophthalmopathy. It was RNA transcripts that yielded the amplified TCR beta CDR3 regions. Primed by the HTBI set, a first-round RT-PCR was run on the TCR CDR3. One entry per CDR3 protein, called by TCRdb with MiXCR from the multiplex PCR reads. The top ten hold around 43% of the sample, which has about 210,000 distinct CDR3 sequences, roughly 18% seen once. The V end was cut by 4 bases, the J end by 3 bases, with 10 bases between. There are 14 residues in the CDR3. From germline, CDR1 is KGHSH and CDR2 LQKENI. Patients were excluded because of uncontrolled infection, other autoimmune disease, pregnancy or lactation.

This receptor was taken from a man aged 35-49 years with Graves' hyperthyroidism. The chain links TRBV18 to TRBJ1-5; D is possibly TRBD1 (5 bases). Sequencing input: blood. Here the CDR3 reads CASSLDSSNQPQHF. The CDR3 region has the DNA TGTGCCAGCTCACTCGACAGTTCCAATCAGCCCCAGCATTTT. Based on the CDR3 plus reference TRBV18 and TRBJ1-5, the full variable domain is NAGVMQNPRHLVRRRGQEARLRCSPMKGHSHVYWYRQLPEEGLKFMVYLQKENIIDESGMPKERFSAEFPKEGPSILRIQQVVRGDSAAYFCASSLDSSNQPQHFGDGTRLSIL.